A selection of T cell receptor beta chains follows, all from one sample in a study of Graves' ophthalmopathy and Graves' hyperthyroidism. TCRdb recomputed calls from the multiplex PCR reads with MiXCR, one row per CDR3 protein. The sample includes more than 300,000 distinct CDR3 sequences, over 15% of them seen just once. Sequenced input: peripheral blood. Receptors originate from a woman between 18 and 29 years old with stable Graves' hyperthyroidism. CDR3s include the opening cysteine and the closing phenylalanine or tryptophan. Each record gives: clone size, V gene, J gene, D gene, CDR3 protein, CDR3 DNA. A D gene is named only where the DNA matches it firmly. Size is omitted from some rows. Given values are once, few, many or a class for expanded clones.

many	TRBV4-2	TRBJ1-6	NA	CASSQGEARDSPLHF	TGTGCCAGCAGCCAAGGGGAGGCCAGGGATTCACCCCTCCACTTT
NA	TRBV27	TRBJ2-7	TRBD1	CASSPFPRTGLGYEQYF	TGTGCCAGCAGTCCCTTTCCGAGGACAGGGCTTGGCTACGAGCAGTACTTC
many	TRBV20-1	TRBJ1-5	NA	CSARDPGPRNQPQHF	TGCAGTGCTAGAGATCCTGGCCCTCGCAATCAGCCCCAGCATTTT
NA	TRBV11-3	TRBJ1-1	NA	CASSFQYSEAFF	TGTGCCAGCAGCTTTCAATACAGTGAAGCTTTCTTT
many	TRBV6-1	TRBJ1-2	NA	CASSPQEGGYGYTF	TGTGCCAGCAGTCCACAGGAAGGAGGCTATGGCTACACCTTC
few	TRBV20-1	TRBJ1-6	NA	CSARGQGSYNSPLHF	TGCAGTGCTAGGGGGCAGGGCAGCTATAATTCACCCCTCCACTTT
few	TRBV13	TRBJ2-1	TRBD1	CASSLTSGTGFYNEQFF	TGTGCCAGCAGCCTAACTTCGGGGACAGGATTCTACAATGAGCAGTTCTTC
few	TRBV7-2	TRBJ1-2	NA	CASSLEDGGYTF	TGTGCCAGCAGCTTAGAAGACGGCGGCTACACCTTC
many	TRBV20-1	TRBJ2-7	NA	CSARWQGYEQYF	TGCAGTGCTAGATGGCAGGGCTACGAGCAGTACTTC
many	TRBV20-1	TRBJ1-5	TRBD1	CSASIGGQSNQPQHF	TGCAGTGCTAGTATCGGGGGACAGAGCAATCAGCCCCAGCATTTT
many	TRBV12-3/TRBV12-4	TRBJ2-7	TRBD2	CASRNSGGRIGEQYF	TGTGCCAGCAGGAACTCGGGGGGGCGTATCGGCGAGCAGTACTTC
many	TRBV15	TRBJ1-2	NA	CATSRDFGRENYGYTF	TGTGCCACCAGCAGAGATTTTGGCAGGGAGAACTATGGCTACACCTTC
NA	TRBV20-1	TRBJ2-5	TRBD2	CSASGLAGGPGVETQYF	TGCAGTGCTTCGGGACTAGCGGGGGGGCCGGGGGTGGAGACCCAGTACTTC
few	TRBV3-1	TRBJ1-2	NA	CASSQAGREGYGYTF	TGTGCCAGCAGCCAAGCGGGCCGGGAGGGCTATGGCTACACCTTC
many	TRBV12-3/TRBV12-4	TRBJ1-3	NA	CASSFPGTRRHTIYF	TGTGCCAGCAGTTTCCCGGGGACCCGCCGACACACCATATATTTT
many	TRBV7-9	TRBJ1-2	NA	CASSFFWGGWYGYTF	TGTGCCAGCAGCTTTTTTTGGGGGGGATGGTATGGCTACACCTTC
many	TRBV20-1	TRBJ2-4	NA	CSATSREVPENIQYF	TGCAGTGCTACCTCCCGGGAAGTACCCGAAAACATTCAGTACTTC
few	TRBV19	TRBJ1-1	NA	CACSIRGGLRGFNTEAFF	TGTGCCTGTAGTATTCGTGGGGGTCTCCGGGGCTTTAACACTGAAGCTTTCTTT
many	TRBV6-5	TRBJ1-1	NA	CASSYPGQSEAFF	TGTGCCAGCAGTTATCCCGGACAGTCTGAAGCTTTCTTT
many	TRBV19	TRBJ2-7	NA	CASSIDWGSGEQYF	TGTGCCAGTAGTATAGATTGGGGGTCTGGGGAGCAGTACTTC
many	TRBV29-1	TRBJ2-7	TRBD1	CSVLPGGIGYEQYF	TGCAGCGTTTTACCAGGGGGTATCGGCTACGAGCAGTACTTC
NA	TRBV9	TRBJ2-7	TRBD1	CASSHGTGHTYEQYF	TGTGCCAGCAGCCATGGGACAGGGCATACCTACGAGCAGTACTTC
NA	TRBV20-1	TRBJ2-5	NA	CSARSEGGETQYF	TGCAGTGCTAGAAGTGAGGGAGGAGAGACCCAGTACTTC
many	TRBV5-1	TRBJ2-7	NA	CASSLVKGSYEQYF	TGCGCCAGCAGCTTGGTTAAGGGATCCTACGAGCAGTACTTC
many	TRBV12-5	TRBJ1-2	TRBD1	CASGPGQKNYYGYTF	TGTGCTAGTGGCCCGGGACAGAAAAACTACTATGGCTACACCTTC
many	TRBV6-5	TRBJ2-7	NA	CASSYMGSQYF	TGTGCCAGCAGTTACATGGGGAGTCAGTACTTC